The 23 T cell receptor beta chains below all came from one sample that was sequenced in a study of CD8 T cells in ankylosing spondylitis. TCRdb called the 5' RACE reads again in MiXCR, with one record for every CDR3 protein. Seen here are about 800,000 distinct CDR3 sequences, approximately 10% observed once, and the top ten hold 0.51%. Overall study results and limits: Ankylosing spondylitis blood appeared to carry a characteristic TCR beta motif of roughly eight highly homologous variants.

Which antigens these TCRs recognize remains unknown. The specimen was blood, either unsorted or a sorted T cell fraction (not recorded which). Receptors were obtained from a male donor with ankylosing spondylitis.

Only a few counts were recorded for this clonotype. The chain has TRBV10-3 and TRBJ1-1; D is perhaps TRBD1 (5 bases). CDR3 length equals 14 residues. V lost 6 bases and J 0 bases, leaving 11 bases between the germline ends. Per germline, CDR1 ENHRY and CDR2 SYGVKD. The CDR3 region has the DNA TGTGCCATCAGCCGACAGACGGTGAACACTGAAGCTTTCTTT. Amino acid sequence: CAISRQTVNTEAFF.

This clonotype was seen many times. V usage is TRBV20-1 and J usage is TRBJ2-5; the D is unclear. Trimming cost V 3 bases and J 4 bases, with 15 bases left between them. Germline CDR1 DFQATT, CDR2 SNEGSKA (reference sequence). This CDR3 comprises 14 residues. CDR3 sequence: CSASRPQEVETQYF. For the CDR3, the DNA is TGCAGTGCTAGCCGCCCCCAAGAGGTAGAGACCCAGTACTTC.

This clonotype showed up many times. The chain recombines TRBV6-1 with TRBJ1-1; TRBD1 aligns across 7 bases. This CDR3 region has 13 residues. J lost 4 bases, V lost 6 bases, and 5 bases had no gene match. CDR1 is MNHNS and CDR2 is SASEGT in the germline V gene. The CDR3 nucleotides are TGTGCCAGCAGACGTGGACAGGCCACTGAAGCTTTCTTT. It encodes CASRRGQATEAFF.

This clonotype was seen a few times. DNA of the CDR3: TGTGCCAGCAGTCCACTAGGGGGGGTTGGTCAGCCCCAGCATTTT. Protein sequence: CASSPLGGVGQPQHF. The chain has TRBV27 and TRBJ1-5, with D tentatively TRBD1 (6 bases). With 5 bases removed from V and 6 bases from J, the gap between germline ends came to 17 bases. CDR3 size: 15 residues. Germline V gene data show CDR1 as MNHEY and CDR2 as SMNVEV (reference sequence).

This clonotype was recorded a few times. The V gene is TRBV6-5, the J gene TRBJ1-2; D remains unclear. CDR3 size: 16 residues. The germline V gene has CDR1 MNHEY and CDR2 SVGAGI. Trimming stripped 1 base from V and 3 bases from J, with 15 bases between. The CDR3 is CASSYLGRGRDYGYTF. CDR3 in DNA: TGTGCCAGCAGTTACTTAGGCCGGGGAAGGGACTATGGCTACACCTTC.

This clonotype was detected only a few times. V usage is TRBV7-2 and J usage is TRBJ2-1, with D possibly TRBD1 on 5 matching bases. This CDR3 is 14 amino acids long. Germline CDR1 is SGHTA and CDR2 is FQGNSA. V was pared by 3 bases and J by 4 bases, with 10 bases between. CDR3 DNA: TGTGCCAGCAGCTTTTTAGGGGTTTACAATGAGCAGTTCTTC. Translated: CASSFLGVYNEQFF.

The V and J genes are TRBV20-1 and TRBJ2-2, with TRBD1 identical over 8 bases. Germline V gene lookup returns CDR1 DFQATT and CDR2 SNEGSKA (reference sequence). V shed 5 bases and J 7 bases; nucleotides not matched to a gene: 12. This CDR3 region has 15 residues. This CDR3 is CSAPQRGQAGGELFF. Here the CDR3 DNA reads TGCAGTGCTCCCCAACGGGGACAGGCTGGCGGGGAGCTGTTTTTT.

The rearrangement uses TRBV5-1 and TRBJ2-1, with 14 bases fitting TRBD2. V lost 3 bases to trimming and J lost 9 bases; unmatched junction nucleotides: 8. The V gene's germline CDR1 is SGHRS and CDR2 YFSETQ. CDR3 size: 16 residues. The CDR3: CASSSGTSGRGGEQFF. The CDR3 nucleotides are TGCGCCAGCAGCTCGGGGACTAGCGGGAGAGGGGGTGAGCAGTTCTTC.

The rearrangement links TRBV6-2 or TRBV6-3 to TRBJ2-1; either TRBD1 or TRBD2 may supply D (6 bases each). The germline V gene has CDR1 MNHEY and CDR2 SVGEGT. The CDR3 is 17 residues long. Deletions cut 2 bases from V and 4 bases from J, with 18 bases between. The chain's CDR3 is CASSYLQGGATYNEQFF. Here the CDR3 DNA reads TGTGCCAGCAGTTACCTACAGGGCGGGGCGACTTACAATGAGCAGTTCTTC.

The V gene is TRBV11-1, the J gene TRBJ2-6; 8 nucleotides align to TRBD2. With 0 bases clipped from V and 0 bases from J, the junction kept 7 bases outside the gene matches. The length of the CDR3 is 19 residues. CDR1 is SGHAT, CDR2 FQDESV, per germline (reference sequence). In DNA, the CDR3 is TGTGCCAGCAGCTTAGCGCGGGGGGCATACTTCTCTGGGGCCAACGTCCTGACTTTC. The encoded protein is CASSLARGAYFSGANVLTF.

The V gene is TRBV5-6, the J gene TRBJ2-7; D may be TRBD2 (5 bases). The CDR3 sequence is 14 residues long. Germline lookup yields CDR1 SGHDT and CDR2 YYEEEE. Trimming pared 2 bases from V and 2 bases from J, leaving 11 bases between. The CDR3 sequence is CASSLLRATYEQYF. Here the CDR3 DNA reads TGTGCCAGCAGCTTATTGCGGGCGACCTACGAGCAGTACTTC.

This CDR3 reads CASSDFTATNEKLFF. CDR3 coding DNA: TGTGCCAGCAGTGATTTTACAGCAACTAATGAAAAACTGTTTTTT. The chain joins TRBV25-1 to TRBJ1-4; unclear D gene. Between the trimmed V and J ends, which lost 3 bases and 0 bases, there was a span of 8 bases. This CDR3 contains 15 residues. Germline CDR1 MGHDK, CDR2 SYGVNS.

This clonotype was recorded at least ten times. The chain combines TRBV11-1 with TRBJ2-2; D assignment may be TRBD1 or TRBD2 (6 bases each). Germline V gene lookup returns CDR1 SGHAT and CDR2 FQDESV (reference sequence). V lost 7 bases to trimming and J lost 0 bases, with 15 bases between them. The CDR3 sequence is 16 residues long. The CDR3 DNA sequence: TGTGCCAGCACCCCAGACGGGGGCGCGAACACCGGGGAGCTGTTTTTT. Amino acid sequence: CASTPDGGANTGELFF.

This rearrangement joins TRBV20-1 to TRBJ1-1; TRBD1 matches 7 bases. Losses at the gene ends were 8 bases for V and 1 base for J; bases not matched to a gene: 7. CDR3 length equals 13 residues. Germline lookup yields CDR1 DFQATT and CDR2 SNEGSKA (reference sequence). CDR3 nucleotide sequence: TGCAGTACGACAGGGTGGGAGAACACTGAAGCTTTCTTT. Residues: CSTTGWENTEAFF.

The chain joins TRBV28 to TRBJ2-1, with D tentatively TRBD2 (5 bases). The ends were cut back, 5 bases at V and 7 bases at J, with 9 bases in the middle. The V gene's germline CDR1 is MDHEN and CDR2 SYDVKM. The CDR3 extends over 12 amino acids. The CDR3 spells CASSRTVNEQFF. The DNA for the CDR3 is TGTGCCAGCAGTAGGACTGTAAATGAGCAGTTCTTC.

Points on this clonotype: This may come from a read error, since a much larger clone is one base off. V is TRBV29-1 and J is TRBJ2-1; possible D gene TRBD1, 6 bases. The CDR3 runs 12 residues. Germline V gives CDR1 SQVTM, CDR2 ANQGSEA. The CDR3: CSAWTDNNEEFF. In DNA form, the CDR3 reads TGCAGCGCCTGGACAGATAACAATGAGGAGTTCTTC.

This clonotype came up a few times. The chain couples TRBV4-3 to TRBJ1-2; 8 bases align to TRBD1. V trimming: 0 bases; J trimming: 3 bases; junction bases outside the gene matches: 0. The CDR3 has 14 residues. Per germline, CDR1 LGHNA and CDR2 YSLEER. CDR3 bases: TGCGCCAGCAGCCAAGAGGACAGGGACTATGGCTACACCTTC. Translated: CASSQEDRDYGYTF.

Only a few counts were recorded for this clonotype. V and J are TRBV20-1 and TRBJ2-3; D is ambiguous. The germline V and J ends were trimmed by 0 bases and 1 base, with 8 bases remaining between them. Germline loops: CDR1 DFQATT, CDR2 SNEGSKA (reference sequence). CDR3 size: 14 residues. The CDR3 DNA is TGCAGTGCTAGAGAGGGAATTCGCACAGATACGCAGTATTTT. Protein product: CSAREGIRTDTQYF.

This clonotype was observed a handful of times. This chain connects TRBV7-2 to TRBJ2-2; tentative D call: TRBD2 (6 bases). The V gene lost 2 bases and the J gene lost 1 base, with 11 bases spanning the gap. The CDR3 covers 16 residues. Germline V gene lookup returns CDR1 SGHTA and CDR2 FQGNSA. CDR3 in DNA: TGTGCCAGCAGCTTAAGCCCGGGGGAGAACACCGGGGAGCTGTTTTTT. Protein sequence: CASSLSPGENTGELFF.

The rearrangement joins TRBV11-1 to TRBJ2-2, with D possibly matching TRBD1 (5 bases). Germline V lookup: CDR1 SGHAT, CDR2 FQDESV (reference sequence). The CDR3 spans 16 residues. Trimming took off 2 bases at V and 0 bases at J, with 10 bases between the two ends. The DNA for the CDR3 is TGTGCCAGCAGCTTACAGTCCAGGGCGAACACCGGGGAGCTGTTTTTT. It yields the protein CASSLQSRANTGELFF.

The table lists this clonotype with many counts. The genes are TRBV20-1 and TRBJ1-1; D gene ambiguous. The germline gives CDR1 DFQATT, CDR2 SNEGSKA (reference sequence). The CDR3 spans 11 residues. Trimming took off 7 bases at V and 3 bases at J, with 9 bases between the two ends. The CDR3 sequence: CSGGQDTEAFF. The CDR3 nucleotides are TGCAGTGGAGGGCAGGACACTGAAGCTTTCTTT.

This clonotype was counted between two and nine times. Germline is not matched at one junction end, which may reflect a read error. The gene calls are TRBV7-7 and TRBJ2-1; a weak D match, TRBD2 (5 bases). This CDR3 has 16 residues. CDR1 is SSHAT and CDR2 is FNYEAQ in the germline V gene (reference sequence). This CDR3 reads CASSLDFPRSYNEQFF. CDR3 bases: TGTGCTAGCAGCTTGGACTTTCCCCGGTCCTACAATGAGCAGTTCTTC.

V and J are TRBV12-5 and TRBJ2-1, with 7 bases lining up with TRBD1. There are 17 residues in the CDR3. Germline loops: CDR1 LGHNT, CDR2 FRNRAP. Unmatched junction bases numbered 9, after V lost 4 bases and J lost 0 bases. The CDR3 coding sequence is TGTGCTAGTGGTTCCATTTCGACAGGGAGCTCCTACAATGAGCAGTTCTTC. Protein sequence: CASGSISTGSSYNEQFF.